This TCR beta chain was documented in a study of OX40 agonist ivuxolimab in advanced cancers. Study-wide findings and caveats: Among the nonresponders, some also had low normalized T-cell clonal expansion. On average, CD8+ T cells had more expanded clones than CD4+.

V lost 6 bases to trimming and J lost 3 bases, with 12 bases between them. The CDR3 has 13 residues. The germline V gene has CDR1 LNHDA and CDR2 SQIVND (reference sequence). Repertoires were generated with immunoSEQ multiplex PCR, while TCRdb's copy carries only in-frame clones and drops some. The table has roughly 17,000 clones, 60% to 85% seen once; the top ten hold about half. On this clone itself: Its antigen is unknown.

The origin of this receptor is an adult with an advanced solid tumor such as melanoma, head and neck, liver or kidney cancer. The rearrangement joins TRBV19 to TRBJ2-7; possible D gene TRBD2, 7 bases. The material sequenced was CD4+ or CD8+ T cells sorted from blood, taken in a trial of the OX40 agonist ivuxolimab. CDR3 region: CASREGGSYEQYF. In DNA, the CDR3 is TGTGCCAGTAGGGAGGGGGGGAGCTACGAGCAGTACTTC.